This T cell receptor (beta chain) was captured by sequencing in a study of PD-1 blockade in classical Hodgkin lymphoma. About this clone: Its antigen remains unidentified.

Each patient's relapse followed autologous stem cell transplantation, and brentuximab vedotin exposure varied. Magnetic negative selection served to purify CD4+ T cells out of PBMCs that had been thawed. The assay was immunoSEQ multiplex PCR, and TCRdb's table has in-frame clones only and misses some. The table records some 35,000 clones, roughly 90% of them present only once. V lost 5 bases to trimming and J lost 7 bases; unmatched junction nucleotides: 11. This CDR3 region has 14 residues. The germline V gene encodes CDR1 SNHLY and CDR2 FYNNEI. Study findings and constraints: Whereas CD4+ TCR diversity had risen significantly by C4D1, CD8+ TCR diversity had not.

This TCR was sampled from a human donor with classical Hodgkin lymphoma. This specimen consisted of CD4+ T cells from blood, obtained at baseline. The chain recombines TRBV2 with TRBJ2-7; 7 nucleotides align to TRBD1. The CDR3 sequence: CASSRQGVRLEQYF. CDR3 DNA: TGTGCCAGCAGTCGCCAGGGGGTACGGCTTGAGCAGTACTTC.